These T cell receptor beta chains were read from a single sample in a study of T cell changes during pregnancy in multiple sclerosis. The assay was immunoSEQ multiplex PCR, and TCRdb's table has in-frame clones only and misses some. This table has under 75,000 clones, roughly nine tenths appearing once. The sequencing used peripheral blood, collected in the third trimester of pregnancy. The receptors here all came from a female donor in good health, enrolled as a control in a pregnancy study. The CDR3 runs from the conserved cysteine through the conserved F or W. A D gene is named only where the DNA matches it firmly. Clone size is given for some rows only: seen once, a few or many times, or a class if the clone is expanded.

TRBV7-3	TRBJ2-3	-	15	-	TGTGCCAGCAGCTTGGGGGGACAGTGGAGAGATACGCAGTATTTT	CASSLGGQWRDTQYF
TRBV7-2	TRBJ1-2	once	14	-	TGTGCCAGCAGCCCCGGCGGCAGGGAGGGCGGCTACACCTTC	CASSPGGREGGYTF
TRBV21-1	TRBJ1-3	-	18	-	TGTGCCAGCAGCGCTCCCCGTTCGTCCGAGCTCTCTGGAAACACCATATATTTT	CASSAPRSSELSGNTIYF
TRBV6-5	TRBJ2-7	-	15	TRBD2	TGTGCCAGCAGTTACGGTGGGGGGGGTTCCTACGAGCAGTACTTC	CASSYGGGGSYEQYF
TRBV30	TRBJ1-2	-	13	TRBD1	TGTGCCTGGAGTTCTACAGGGGACTATGGCTACACCTTC	CAWSSTGDYGYTF
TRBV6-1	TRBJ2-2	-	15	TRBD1	TGTGCCAGCAGTGAAGCGCACAGGGGCACCGGGGAGCTGTTTTTT	CASSEAHRGTGELFF
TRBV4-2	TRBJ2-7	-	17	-	TGTGCCAGCAGCCAAGACTCAACGGGAGCGATAAACTACGAGCAGTACTTC	CASSQDSTGAINYEQYF
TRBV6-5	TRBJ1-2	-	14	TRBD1	TGTGCCAGCAGCCCGGACAGGGCTTCAAGAGGCTACACCTTC	CASSPDRASRGYTF
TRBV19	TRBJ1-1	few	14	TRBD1	TGTGCCAGTAGTACTATAGACAGGGACACTGAAGCTTTCTTT	CASSTIDRDTEAFF
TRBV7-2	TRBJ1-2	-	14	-	TGTGCCAGCAGCTCAAGGACGGGAAACTATGGCTACACCTTC	CASSSRTGNYGYTF
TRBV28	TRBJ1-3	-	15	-	TGTGCCAGCAGTTTAAGGGGACGCCGGGGGAACACCATATATTTT	CASSLRGRRGNTIYF
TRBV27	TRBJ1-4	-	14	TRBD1	TGTGCCAGCACTTGGACAGGGCGGCATGAAAAACTGTTTTTT	CASTWTGRHEKLFF
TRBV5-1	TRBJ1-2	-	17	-	TGCGCCAGCAGCTTCTACAGGGCGCGCGACCCTGTTTATGGCTACACCTTC	CASSFYRARDPVYGYTF
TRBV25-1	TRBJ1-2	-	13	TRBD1	TGTGCCAGCAGTCACGACAGGGGGCGAGGCTACACCTTC	CASSHDRGRGYTF
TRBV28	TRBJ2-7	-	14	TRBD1	TGTGCCAGCTCCGGTGGGACAGGCTCCTACGAGCAGTACTTC	CASSGGTGSYEQYF
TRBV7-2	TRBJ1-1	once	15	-	TGTGCCAGCAGGTCTCAACCAGATGCGGTTGATGGAGCTTTCTTT	CASRSQPDAVDGAFF
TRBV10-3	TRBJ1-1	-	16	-	TGTGCCATCAGTGAGTCGGAAGGGGCGCTTTGGGCTGAAGCTTTCTTT	CAISESEGALWAEAFF